The 5 T cell receptor beta chains below were found in one sample sequenced in a study of identical twins (dated by TCRdb to between 2015 and 2016). The method was 5' RACE. For sequencing, an Illumina HiSeq 2000 was employed. Starting from the raw public reads, TCRdb applied fastp trimming at Q25, assembled clones with MiXCR and retained in-frame beta chains. Each entry is one CDR3 protein sequence, shown with its most common DNA and genes. A total of fewer than 250,000 distinct CDR3 sequences appear in this sample, approximately 7.3% of them only once. Of the sample, roughly 5.4% is held by the ten largest clones. These same data were also listed under a study on yellow fever vaccine responses in identical twins.

Source material: CD8+ T cells sorted from blood. These receptors were collected from a woman in her late teens or twenties in good health.

This clonotype appeared a few times. The V call is TRBV28, the J call TRBJ2-1; D remains ambiguous. Germline values: CDR1 MDHEN, CDR2 SYDVKM. CDR3 size: 17 residues. The V end was cut by 5 bases, the J end by 0 bases, with 17 bases between. The CDR3 nucleotides are TGTGCCAGCAGTACCCGTGGCGGCTTCCTCTCCTACAATGAGCAGTTCTTC. Its translation is CASSTRGGFLSYNEQFF.

V and J are TRBV2 and TRBJ2-7, with a possible D match to TRBD2 (7 bases). The CDR3 spans 13 residues. Per germline, CDR1 SNHLY and CDR2 FYNNEI. Between the trimmed V and J ends, which lost 7 bases and 7 bases, there was a span of 17 bases. The CDR3, as DNA: TGTGCCAGCATGGGGGGGCGAGTGAATGAGCAGTACTTC. Amino acids: CASMGGRVNEQYF.

This clonotype appeared a few times. The chain joins TRBV15 to TRBJ2-2, with 8 bases aligning to TRBD2. Germline loops: CDR1 LNHNV, CDR2 YYDKDF (reference sequence). The CDR3 is made up of 21 amino acids. V was pared by 0 bases and J by 0 bases, with 15 bases of the junction left unmatched. In nucleotides, the CDR3 is TGTGCCACCAGCAGAGATCCGGGCGGCAGCGGGGGAACACCGAACACCGGGGAGCTGTTTTTT. It is translated as CATSRDPGGSGGTPNTGELFF.

The chain uses TRBV6-1 and TRBJ2-1, with D possibly matching TRBD2 (6 bases). CDR1 is MNHNS and CDR2 is SASEGT in the germline V gene. The CDR3 loop spans 13 amino acids. CDR3 residues: CVTVGGTYNEQFF. As DNA, the CDR3 is TGTGTCACAGTCGGGGGAACCTACAATGAGCAGTTCTTC.

This clonotype was seen many times. Here the CDR3 reads CASSRGATFADTQYF. CDR3 in DNA: TGTGCCAGCAGCCGTGGAGCCACTTTCGCAGATACGCAGTATTTT. The V gene is TRBV7-9, the J gene TRBJ2-3; the D is unclear. The CDR3 runs 15 residues. Trimming left V 5 bases short and J 4 bases short, with 16 bases between. Germline assignment: CDR1 SEHNR and CDR2 FQNEAQ (reference sequence).